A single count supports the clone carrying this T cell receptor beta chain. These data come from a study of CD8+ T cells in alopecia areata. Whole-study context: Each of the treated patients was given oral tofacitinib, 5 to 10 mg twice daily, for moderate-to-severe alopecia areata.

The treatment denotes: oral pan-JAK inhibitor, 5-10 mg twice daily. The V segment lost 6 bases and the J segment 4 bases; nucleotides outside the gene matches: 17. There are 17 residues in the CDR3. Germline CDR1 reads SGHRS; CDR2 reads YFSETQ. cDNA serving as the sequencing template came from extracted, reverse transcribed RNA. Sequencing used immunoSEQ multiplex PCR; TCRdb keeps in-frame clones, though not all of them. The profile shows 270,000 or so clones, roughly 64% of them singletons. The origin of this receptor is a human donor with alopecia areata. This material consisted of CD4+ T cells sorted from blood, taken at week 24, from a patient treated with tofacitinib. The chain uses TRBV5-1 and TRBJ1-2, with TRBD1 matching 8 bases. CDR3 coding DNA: TGCGCCAGCACAGCCTCACCTGGGGGACAGGTCCCCTATGGCTACACCTTC. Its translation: CASTASPGGQVPYGYTF. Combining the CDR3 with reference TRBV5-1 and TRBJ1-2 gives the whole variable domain KAGVTQTPRYLIKTRGQQVTLSCSPISGHRSVSWYQQTPGQGLQFLFEYFSETQRNKGNFPGRFSGRQFSNSRSEMNVSTLELGDSALYLCASTASPGGQVPYGYTFGSGTRLTVV.